This record concerns one T cell receptor (beta chain) sequence. Its antigen remains unidentified. This specimen belongs to a study of CD8 T cells in Susac syndrome. Study-wide results and limits: Expansion of clones was not seen in the CD4+ T cell repertoires of Susac syndrome.

RNA totalling roughly 0.45 to 1 ug underwent reverse transcription with random hexamers. One entry per CDR3 protein results from TCRdb running MiXCR on the immunoSEQ multiplex PCR reads. Of under 200,000 distinct CDR3 sequences listed, approximately 94% are singletons. The CDR3 covers 11 residues. V dropped 3 bases and J dropped 14 bases, with 13 bases sitting between them. The sequenced sample consisted of CD4+ T cells from PBMCs. This sequence was found in a human donor with Susac syndrome. The chain is built from TRBV12-3 or TRBV12-4 and TRBJ1-2; D gene ambiguous. The CDR3 nucleotides are TGTGCCAGCAGTTTGGGCAGTCTAAGTACCTTC. It encodes CASSLGSLSTF.